These T cell receptor beta chains were read from a single sample in a study of blood T cells in healthy people across ages. From the 5' RACE reads, TCRdb called clonotypes with MiXCR, one entry per CDR3 protein. The sample contains 250,000 to 300,000 distinct CDR3 sequences, roughly 27% of which appear only once. Sequenced material: blood. Receptors were obtained from a woman in her sixties or seventies in good health. CDR3s include the opening cysteine and the closing phenylalanine or tryptophan. D genes are given only for firm matches. Some rows have no size entry. The others give once, few or many, or a class for an expanded clone.

j_call: TRBJ2-7; d_call: NA; clone_size: few; v_call: TRBV3-1; cdr3_aa: CASSQGQRGGEQYF; cdr3_nt: TGTGCCAGCAGCCAAGGTCAGAGGGGAGGCGAGCAGTACTTC
j_call: TRBJ2-5; d_call: TRBD1; clone_size: few; v_call: TRBV20-1; cdr3_aa: CSAGSGTGGEQYF; cdr3_nt: TGCAGTGCTGGGAGCGGGACAGGGGGTGAGCAGTACTTC
j_call: TRBJ2-1; d_call: TRBD2; clone_size: NA; v_call: TRBV5-4; cdr3_aa: CASSLASGRYNEQFF; cdr3_nt: TGTGCCAGCAGCTTGGCTAGCGGGAGATACAATGAGCAGTTCTTC
j_call: TRBJ2-1; d_call: NA; clone_size: NA; v_call: TRBV5-1; cdr3_aa: CASSDQIWLQFF; cdr3_nt: TGCGCCAGCAGCGACCAGATTTGGTTGCAGTTCTTC
j_call: TRBJ2-3; d_call: NA; clone_size: NA; v_call: TRBV28; cdr3_aa: CASSRRSRPDTQYF; cdr3_nt: TGTGCCAGCAGCCGACGCAGTAGGCCAGATACGCAGTATTTT
j_call: TRBJ1-4; d_call: NA; clone_size: few; v_call: TRBV18; cdr3_aa: CASSPRGATNEKLFF; cdr3_nt: TGTGCCAGCTCACCACGGGGGGCAACTAATGAAAAACTGTTTTTT
j_call: TRBJ2-5; d_call: NA; clone_size: NA; v_call: TRBV28; cdr3_aa: CATRGVQETQYF; cdr3_nt: TGTGCCACCAGGGGGGTACAAGAGACCCAGTACTTC
j_call: TRBJ2-2; d_call: TRBD1; clone_size: NA; v_call: TRBV29-1; cdr3_aa: CSVSDRDRSTGELFF; cdr3_nt: TGCAGCGTGAGCGACAGGGATAGGTCGACCGGGGAGCTGTTTTTT
j_call: TRBJ2-6; d_call: TRBD1; clone_size: NA; v_call: TRBV28; cdr3_aa: CASSGQVTSGANVLTF; cdr3_nt: TGTGCCAGCAGCGGACAGGTTACCTCTGGGGCCAACGTCCTGACTTTC
j_call: TRBJ1-5; d_call: NA; clone_size: NA; v_call: TRBV5-1; cdr3_aa: CASSPGGDSNQPQHF; cdr3_nt: TGCGCCAGCAGCCCGGGGGGGGATTCTAATCAGCCCCAGCATTTT
j_call: TRBJ1-5; d_call: NA; clone_size: NA; v_call: TRBV27; cdr3_aa: CASRGPGQPQHF; cdr3_nt: TGTGCCAGCAGGGGCCCTGGTCAGCCCCAGCATTTT
j_call: TRBJ1-2; d_call: NA; clone_size: many; v_call: TRBV7-2; cdr3_aa: CASSEGGGYTF; cdr3_nt: TGTGCCAGCAGCGAAGGCGGTGGCTACACCTTC
j_call: TRBJ2-1; d_call: TRBD2; clone_size: NA; v_call: TRBV7-3; cdr3_aa: CASRLTSGRRDEQFF; cdr3_nt: TGTGCCAGCAGGCTCACTAGCGGGCGCCGTGATGAGCAGTTCTTC
j_call: TRBJ2-3; d_call: NA; clone_size: few; v_call: TRBV18; cdr3_aa: CASRTGDTQYF; cdr3_nt: TGTGCCAGCCGAACGGGGGATACGCAGTATTTT
j_call: TRBJ2-1; d_call: NA; clone_size: NA; v_call: TRBV21-1; cdr3_aa: CASDSELAGVLKYF; cdr3_nt: TGTGCCAGCGATTCGGAACTAGCGGGAGTTTTAAAGTACTTC
j_call: TRBJ2-5; d_call: NA; clone_size: NA; v_call: TRBV6-2/TRBV6-3; cdr3_aa: CASSYGRVAFGETQYF; cdr3_nt: TGTGCCAGCAGTTACGGTCGGGTGGCCTTCGGAGAGACCCAGTACTTC
j_call: TRBJ2-3; d_call: NA; clone_size: once; v_call: TRBV9; cdr3_aa: CASGVDTGRKGTDTQYF; cdr3_nt: TGTGCCAGCGGCGTCGATACTGGTAGGAAAGGGACAGATACGCAGTATTTT
j_call: TRBJ2-3; d_call: NA; clone_size: few; v_call: TRBV28; cdr3_aa: CAIAGSTDTQYF; cdr3_nt: TGTGCCATCGCGGGGTCCACAGATACGCAGTATTTT
j_call: TRBJ2-1; d_call: NA; clone_size: NA; v_call: TRBV29-1; cdr3_aa: CSVETGHNEQFF; cdr3_nt: TGCAGCGTTGAGACGGGGCACAATGAGCAGTTCTTC
j_call: TRBJ1-2; d_call: NA; clone_size: NA; v_call: TRBV29-1; cdr3_aa: CSVTRDTSYYGYTF; cdr3_nt: TGCAGCGTCACGAGGGACACGAGCTACTATGGCTACACCTTC